A single sample gave rise to the 3 T cell receptor beta chains below, sequenced in a study of OX40 agonist ivuxolimab in advanced cancers. Clones were sequenced by immunoSEQ multiplex PCR, and TCRdb holds only the in-frame ones, with some missing. The data contain around 50,000 clones, about 88% of them seen just once; the ten biggest clones take up 0.5% to 0.65%. This material consisted of CD4+ or CD8+ T cells sorted from blood, taken in a trial of the OX40 agonist ivuxolimab. The receptor set was obtained from an adult with an advanced solid tumor such as melanoma, head and neck, liver or kidney cancer.

This clone was counted once. J is TRBJ2-3 and V is TRBV27; tentative D call: TRBD1 (5 bases). This CDR3 comprises 13 residues. With 2 bases removed from V and 3 bases from J, the gap between germline ends came to 6 bases. Germline values: CDR1 MNHEY, CDR2 SMNVEV (reference sequence). Written as DNA, the CDR3 is TGTGCCAGCAGTTTAAGGGGAACAGATACGCAGTATTTT. Translating it yields CASSLRGTDTQYF.

The V call is TRBV4-2, the J call TRBJ2-3, with 8 bases aligning to TRBD2. Germline V CDR1 and CDR2: LGHNA, YNFKEQ. The length of the CDR3 is 18 residues. Unmatched junction bases numbered 10, after V lost 2 bases and J lost 0 bases. The CDR3 DNA reads as TGTGCCAGCAGCCAATTACTAGCGGAGGCCCCTAGCACAGATACGCAGTATTTT. Its protein is CASSQLLAEAPSTDTQYF.

The V and J genes are TRBV5-1 and TRBJ2-7; 7 bases match TRBD2. J lost 6 bases, V lost 4 bases, and 7 bases had no gene match. Germline CDR1 is SGHRS and CDR2 is YFSETQ. This CDR3 is built from 13 residues. The DNA of the CDR3 is TGCGCCAGCAGCACCGGGACTACCGGCGAGCAGTACTTC. This translates into CASSTGTTGEQYF. The whole variable domain, filled in from reference TRBV5-1 and TRBJ2-7, reads KAGVTQTPRYLIKTRGQQVTLSCSPISGHRSVSWYQQTPGQGLQFLFEYFSETQRNKGNFPGRFSGRQFSNSRSEMNVSTLELGDSALYLCASSTGTTGEQYFGPGTRLTVT.